One and the same sample provided the 28 T cell receptor beta chains below, sequenced in a study of CD8+CD57+ T cells in acquired aplastic anemia. According to the study, genomic DNA was the template for TCR beta VDJ and CDR3 profiling. Each CDR3 protein gets one entry after TCRdb re-called the reads with MiXCR. Of about 290,000 distinct CDR3 sequences listed, 45% to 65% are singletons. Sequencing involved patients with CD8+CD57+ cell expansion previously shown by flow cytometry. The sequenced sample was sorted CD4+, CD8+, or CD8+CD57+ T cells (not recorded which) from PBMCs. These receptors all come from a human donor with aplastic anemia.

Comments on this clonotype: At one of its ends the junction is not consistent with the germline gene, which may arise from a read error. This chain links TRBV29-1 with TRBJ2-7; TRBD2 agrees at 8 bases. The germline V gene has CDR1 SQVTM and CDR2 ANQGSEA. The CDR3 has 16 residues. The CDR3 loop is CSVVSPTSGLSGEQCF. The CDR3 DNA is TGCAGCGTTGTTTCCCCTACTAGCGGACTCTCGGGGGAGCAGTGCTTC.

This rearrangement joins TRBV2 to TRBJ2-2; D is possibly TRBD2 (5 bases). V lost 4 bases to trimming and J lost 10 bases, with 19 bases between them. Germline V gene sequence: CDR1 SNHLY, CDR2 FYNNEI. The CDR3 has 15 amino acids. The CDR3, as DNA: TGTGCCAGCAGTGTTAACAGACTCAGGACTGTGGAGCTGTTTTTT. As protein: CASSVNRLRTVELFF.

This chain uses TRBV24-1 with TRBJ2-1; TRBD2 is a possible D gene (5 bases). Germline CDR1 is KGHDR and CDR2 is SFDVKD. V was pared by 4 bases and J by 10 bases, with 13 bases between. CDR3 length: 13 residues. CDR3 amino acids: CATSEGRTPEQFF. The CDR3 bases are TGTGCCACCAGTGAGGGTAGGACTCCCGAGCAGTTCTTC.

V and J are TRBV2 and TRBJ1-3, with D maybe TRBD1 (5 bases). The germline V gene encodes CDR1 SNHLY and CDR2 FYNNEI. This CDR3 region has 15 residues. Trimming removed 4 bases from V and 2 bases from J, with 12 bases in between. CDR3 region: CASSGEGFAGNTIYF. CDR3 nucleotides: TGTGCCAGCAGTGGAGAGGGGTTTGCTGGAAACACCATATATTTT.

The chain combines TRBV25-1 with TRBJ1-1, with D tentatively TRBD1 (6 bases). Trimming stripped 7 bases from V and 4 bases from J, with 13 bases between. CDR3 length: 13 amino acids. The germline CDR1 and CDR2 sequences are MGHDK and SYGVNS. CDR3 sequence (DNA): TGTGCCAGCATACGGGACAAGGCCACTGAAGCTTTCTTT. Amino acid sequence: CASIRDKATEAFF.

This clonotype was seen repeatedly, ten times or more. The V gene is TRBV3-1, the J gene TRBJ2-1; 11 bases map to TRBD2. This CDR3 contains 14 residues. Losses at the gene ends were 5 bases for V and 7 bases for J; bases not matched to a gene: 4. Germline lookup yields CDR1 LGHDT and CDR2 YNNKEL (reference sequence). Written as DNA, the CDR3 is TGTGCCAGCAGCTTACGGACTAGCGGGAATGAGCAGTTCTTC. This gives the protein CASSLRTSGNEQFF.

The chain carries TRBV3-1 and TRBJ1-1, with D unresolved. The CDR3 has 13 residues. Trimming removed 1 base from V and 4 bases from J, with 7 bases in between. The germline V gene has CDR1 LGHDT and CDR2 YNNKEL (reference sequence). The DNA of the CDR3 is TGTGCCAGCAGCCAAGGGATGAGCACTGAAGCTTTCTTT. It encodes CASSQGMSTEAFF.

The CDR3 protein is CSAPRDLTYNEQFF. CDR3 nucleotides: TGCAGCGCGCCCCGGGACTTAACTTACAATGAGCAGTTCTTC. The V and J genes are TRBV20-1 and TRBJ2-1, with D possibly being TRBD2 (6 bases). Looked up from germline, CDR1 is DFQATT and CDR2 is SNEGSKA (reference sequence). CDR3 size: 14 residues.

The J gene is TRBJ2-6, the V gene TRBV20-1; D uncertain. Per germline, CDR1 DFQATT and CDR2 SNEGSKA (reference sequence). CDR3 size: 15 residues. The ends were cut back, 6 bases at V and 3 bases at J, with 15 bases in the middle. CDR3 DNA sequence: TGCAGTGCCAGGTCGCAGGCGGTTGGGGCCAACGTCCTGACTTTC. Translation gives CSARSQAVGANVLTF.

This clonotype occurred many times. The rearrangement uses TRBV27 and TRBJ2-2; D is ambiguous. Germline V lookup: CDR1 MNHEY, CDR2 SMNVEV (reference sequence). The CDR3 has 15 residues. V was cut by 7 bases and J by 0 bases, with 12 bases left in between. The CDR3 nucleotides are TGTGCCAGCACCGATGACATGTCGAACACCGGGGAGCTGTTTTTT. It encodes CASTDDMSNTGELFF.

The chain has TRBV7-2 and TRBJ2-7, with D tentatively TRBD2 (6 bases). This CDR3 contains 15 residues. V shed 3 bases and J shed 6 bases, with 18 bases lying between them. Germline lookup yields CDR1 SGHTA and CDR2 FQGNSA. The CDR3 region has the DNA TGTGCCAGCAGCTTGGCCGGGACTGGTCGGGGCGAGCAGTACTTC. This translates into CASSLAGTGRGEQYF.

With regard to this clonotype: One junction end disagrees with the germline gene, perhaps due to a read error. The rearrangement uses TRBV3-1 and TRBJ1-1, with 8 nucleotides matching TRBD1. The germline V gene has CDR1 LGHDT and CDR2 YNNKEL (reference sequence). CDR3 length: 14 residues. CDR3 sequence: CASSLQGGNTEALF. CDR3 in DNA: TGTGCCAGCAGCCTACAGGGGGGGAACACTGAAGCTCTCTTT.

The V and J genes are TRBV2 and TRBJ2-5; 10 nucleotides align to TRBD2. Trimming removed 2 bases from V and 3 bases from J; junction bases left unmatched: 0. This CDR3 is built from 14 residues. The germline gives CDR1 SNHLY, CDR2 FYNNEI. The DNA of the CDR3 is TGTGCCAGCAGTGAACTAGCGGGAGAAGAGACCCAGTACTTC. Its translation: CASSELAGEETQYF.

The rearrangement uses TRBV29-1 and TRBJ2-6, with D possibly being TRBD1 (5 bases). Germline V gene sequence: CDR1 SQVTM, CDR2 ANQGSEA. CDR3 length equals 15 residues. The ends were cut back, 4 bases at V and 18 bases at J, with 28 bases in the middle. The CDR3 loop is CSVGPGVAGANAPTF. DNA for the CDR3: TGCAGCGTTGGGCCGGGTGTAGCTGGGGCCAACGCCCCGACTTTC.

In its sample, this clonotype was seen a few times. V gene TRBV20-1 combines with J gene TRBJ2-3, with 7 bases fitting TRBD2. The CDR3 sequence is 11 residues long. Germline CDR1 reads DFQATT; CDR2 reads SNEGSKA (reference sequence). The trim removed 4 bases at V and 7 bases at J, leaving 2 bases unmatched. The CDR3, as DNA: TGCAGTGCTAAGAGCGGGAATACGCAGTATTTT. Translation gives CSAKSGNTQYF.

In the case of this clonotype: A much larger clonotype is one base distant, so this may be a read error. The chain is built from TRBV10-3 and TRBJ2-7; the D is unclear. This CDR3 spans 15 amino acids. The V and J ends lost 0 bases and 1 base respectively, with 10 bases between them. Germline values: CDR1 ENHRY, CDR2 SYGVKD. The CDR3 spells CAISESPQLSYEQYF. The CDR3 DNA reads as TGTGCCATCAGTGAGTCGCCACAATTATCCTACGAGCAGTACTTC.

The V call is TRBV19, the J call TRBJ1-4; no reliable D call. Deletions cut 10 bases from V and 5 bases from J, with 8 bases between. The CDR3 has 11 amino acids. Germline-derived CDR1 and CDR2 are LNHDA and SQIVND (reference sequence). The CDR3: CATYKNEKLFF. CDR3 nucleotides: TGTGCCACCTACAAGAATGAAAAACTGTTTTTT.

The V and J genes are TRBV6-2 or TRBV6-3 and TRBJ2-7, with TRBD2 as a possible D gene (5 bases). Germline CDR1 reads MNHEY; CDR2 reads SVGEGT. The CDR3 runs to 15 residues. V lost 4 bases and J lost 1, with 14 bases in between. The CDR3 region has the DNA TGTGCCAGCAGTTCAGGCCGGACGGGGTCCTACGAGCAGTACTTC. It is translated as CASSSGRTGSYEQYF.

The V gene is TRBV19, the J gene TRBJ2-3; 8 bases map to TRBD1. Germline-derived CDR1 and CDR2 are LNHDA and SQIVND (reference sequence). The V segment lost 7 bases and the J segment 4 bases; nucleotides outside the gene matches: 13. The CDR3 has 16 residues. CDR3 in amino acids: CASINRGQGAADTQYF. The CDR3 DNA sequence: TGTGCCAGTATCAACCGGGGGCAGGGGGCCGCAGATACGCAGTATTTT.

There are many counts of this clonotype. The CDR3 sequence is CASTRELGEQFF. In DNA, the CDR3 is TGTGCCAGCACCCGGGAGTTAGGTGAGCAGTTCTTC. The chain combines TRBV6-1 with TRBJ2-1; D might be TRBD2 (6 bases). The CDR3 runs 12 residues. CDR1 and CDR2 from the germline V gene are MNHNS and SASEGT. Deletions cut 7 bases from V and 9 bases from J, with 13 bases between.

This clonotype was observed a handful of times. The chain employs TRBV24-1 and TRBJ2-5, with D perhaps TRBD2 (5 bases). The V and J ends lost 2 bases and 4 bases respectively, with 10 bases between them. Germline V CDR1 and CDR2: KGHDR, SFDVKD. The length of the CDR3 is 14 residues. DNA for the CDR3: TGTGCCACCAGTGATTCCAAAGGGAGAGAGACCCAGTACTTC. Translation gives CATSDSKGRETQYF.

This chain uses TRBV14 with TRBJ2-1; D remains ambiguous. V dropped 2 bases and J dropped 0 bases, with 11 bases sitting between them. CDR1 SGHDN and CDR2 FVKESK come from the germline V gene. The CDR3 loop spans 16 amino acids. CDR3 bases: TGTGCCAGCAGCCAACGGGCACCCCGCTCCTACAATGAGCAGTTCTTC. Its translation: CASSQRAPRSYNEQFF.

This clonotype was seen at least ten times. J is TRBJ1-1 and V is TRBV7-3, with D unclear. The CDR3 extends over 14 amino acids. Germline V gene lookup returns CDR1 SGHTA and CDR2 FQGTGA. Between the trimmed V and J ends, which lost 3 bases and 0 bases, there was a span of 8 bases. Here the CDR3 reads CASSFSPLNTEAFF. The CDR3 region has the DNA TGTGCCAGCAGCTTCTCTCCTCTGAACACTGAAGCTTTCTTT. Combining the CDR3 with reference TRBV7-3 and TRBJ1-1 gives the whole variable domain GAGVSQTPSNKVTEKGKYVELRCDPISGHTALYWYRQSLGQGPEFLIYFQGTGAADDSGLPNDRFFAVRPEGSVSTLKIQRTERGDSAVYLCASSFSPLNTEAFFGQGTRLTVV.

The genes are TRBV2 and TRBJ2-3; 13 bases are a match to TRBD2. With 7 bases clipped from V and 6 bases from J, the junction kept 7 bases outside the gene matches. There are 15 residues in the CDR3. Germline CDR1 is SNHLY and CDR2 is FYNNEI. The CDR3 bases are TGTGCCAGCACGCCGGGACTAGCGGGGTTGGATACGCAGTATTTT. Encoded protein: CASTPGLAGLDTQYF.

The chain has TRBV2 and TRBJ1-6, with D unresolved. This CDR3 region has 13 residues. Looked up from germline, CDR1 is SNHLY and CDR2 is FYNNEI. Trimming cost V 3 bases and J 8 bases, with 8 bases left between them. CDR3 nucleotides: TGTGCCAGCAGTGAGGGCAGTTATTCACCCCTCCACTTT. Its translation: CASSEGSYSPLHF.

The chain links TRBV12-3 or TRBV12-4 to TRBJ1-2; D not resolved. The CDR3 totals 14 residues. Trimming took 3 bases from V and 1 from J, leaving 9 bases between them. This CDR3 reads CASSFSTGNYGYTF. DNA for the CDR3: TGTGCCAGCAGTTTCTCGACCGGTAACTATGGCTACACCTTC.

This clonotype was detected ten times or more. V gene TRBV10-1 combines with J gene TRBJ2-5; 14 bases align to TRBD2. The CDR3 length is 17 residues. V was pared by 2 bases and J by 1 base, with 3 bases of the junction left unmatched. Per the germline V gene, CDR1 is WNHNN and CDR2 is SYGVQD (reference sequence). CDR3 amino acids: CASSEPGLAGGQETQYF. CDR3 in DNA: TGCGCCAGCAGTGAGCCTGGACTAGCGGGAGGCCAAGAGACCCAGTACTTC.

The gene calls are TRBV2 and TRBJ2-1, with 10 bases matching TRBD2. The germline CDR1 and CDR2 sequences are SNHLY and FYNNEI. The CDR3 covers 15 residues. J lost 7 bases, V lost 6 bases, and 9 bases had no gene match. The CDR3 here is CASRADIAGGNEQFF. The CDR3 coding sequence is TGTGCCAGCAGGGCGGATATAGCGGGGGGAAATGAGCAGTTCTTC.